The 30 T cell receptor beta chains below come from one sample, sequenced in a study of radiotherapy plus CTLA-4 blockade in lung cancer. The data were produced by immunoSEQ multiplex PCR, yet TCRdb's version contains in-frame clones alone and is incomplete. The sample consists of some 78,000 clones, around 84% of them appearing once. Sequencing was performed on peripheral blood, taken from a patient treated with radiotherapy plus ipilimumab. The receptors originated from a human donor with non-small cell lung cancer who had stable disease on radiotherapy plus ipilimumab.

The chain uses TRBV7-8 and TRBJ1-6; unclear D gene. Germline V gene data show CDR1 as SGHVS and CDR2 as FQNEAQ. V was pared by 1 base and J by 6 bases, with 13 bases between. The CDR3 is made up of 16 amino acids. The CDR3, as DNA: TGTGCCAGCAGCTTAGGGGTGAGGGCAAGTAATTCACCCCTCCACTTT. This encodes CASSLGVRASNSPLHF.

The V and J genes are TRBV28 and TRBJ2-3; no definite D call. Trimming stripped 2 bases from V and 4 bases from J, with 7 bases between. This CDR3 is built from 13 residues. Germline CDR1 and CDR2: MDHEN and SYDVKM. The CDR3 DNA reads TGTGCCAGCAGTTTAGTTTATCCAGATACGCAGTATTTT. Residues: CASSLVYPDTQYF.

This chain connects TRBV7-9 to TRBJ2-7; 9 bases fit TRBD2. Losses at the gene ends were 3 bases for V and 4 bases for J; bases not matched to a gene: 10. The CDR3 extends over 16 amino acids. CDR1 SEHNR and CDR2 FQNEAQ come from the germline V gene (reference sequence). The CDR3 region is CASSFGASGETYEQYF. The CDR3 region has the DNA TGTGCCAGCAGCTTTGGGGCTAGCGGGGAGACGTACGAGCAGTACTTC.

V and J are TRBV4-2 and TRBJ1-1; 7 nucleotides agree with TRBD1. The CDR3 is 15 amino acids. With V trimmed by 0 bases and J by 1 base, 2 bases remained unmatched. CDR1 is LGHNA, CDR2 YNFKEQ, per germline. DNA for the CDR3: TGTGCCAGCAGCCAAGAGAACAGGGGGAACACTGAAGCTTTCTTT. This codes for CASSQENRGNTEAFF.

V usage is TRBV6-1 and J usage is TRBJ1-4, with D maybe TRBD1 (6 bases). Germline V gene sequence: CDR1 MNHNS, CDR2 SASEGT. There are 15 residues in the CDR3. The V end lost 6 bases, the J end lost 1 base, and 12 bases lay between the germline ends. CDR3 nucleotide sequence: TGTGCCAGCAGGAGGGGGGAGGTAACTAATGAAAAACTGTTTTTT. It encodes CASRRGEVTNEKLFF.

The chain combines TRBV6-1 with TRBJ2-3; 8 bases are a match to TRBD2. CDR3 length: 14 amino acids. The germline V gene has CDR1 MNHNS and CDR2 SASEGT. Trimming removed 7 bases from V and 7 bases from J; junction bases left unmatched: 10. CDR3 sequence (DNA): TGTGCCAGCACCACAACCACGGGGGGGAATACGCAGTATTTT. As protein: CASTTTTGGNTQYF.

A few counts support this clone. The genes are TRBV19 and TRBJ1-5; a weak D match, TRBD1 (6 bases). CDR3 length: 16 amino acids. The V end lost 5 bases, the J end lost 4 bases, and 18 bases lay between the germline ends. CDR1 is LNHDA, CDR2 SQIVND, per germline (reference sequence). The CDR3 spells CASSRPQGLSNQPQHF. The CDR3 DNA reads TGTGCCAGTAGTCGCCCTCAGGGGCTTAGTAATCAGCCCCAGCATTTT.

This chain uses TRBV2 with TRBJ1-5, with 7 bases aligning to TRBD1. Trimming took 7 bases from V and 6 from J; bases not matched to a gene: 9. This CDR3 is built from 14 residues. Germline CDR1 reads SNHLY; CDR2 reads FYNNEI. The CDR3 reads CASKGEGAFQPQHF. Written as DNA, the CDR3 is TGTGCCAGCAAGGGTGAGGGGGCTTTTCAGCCCCAGCATTTT.

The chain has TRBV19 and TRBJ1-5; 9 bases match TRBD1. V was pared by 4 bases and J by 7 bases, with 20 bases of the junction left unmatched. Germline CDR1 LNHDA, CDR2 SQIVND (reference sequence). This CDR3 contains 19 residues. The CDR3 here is CASSNLLSLGTGLGQPQHF. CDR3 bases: TGTGCCAGTAGTAATCTGCTGAGCCTCGGGACAGGGCTAGGGCAGCCCCAGCATTTT.

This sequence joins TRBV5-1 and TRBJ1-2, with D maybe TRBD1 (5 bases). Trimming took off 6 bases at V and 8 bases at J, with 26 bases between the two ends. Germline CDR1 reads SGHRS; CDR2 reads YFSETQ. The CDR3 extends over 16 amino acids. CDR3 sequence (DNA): TGCGCCAGCACCCCGGGGCCCGGGCTCGTCCCAACGGGCTACACCTTC. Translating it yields CASTPGPGLVPTGYTF.

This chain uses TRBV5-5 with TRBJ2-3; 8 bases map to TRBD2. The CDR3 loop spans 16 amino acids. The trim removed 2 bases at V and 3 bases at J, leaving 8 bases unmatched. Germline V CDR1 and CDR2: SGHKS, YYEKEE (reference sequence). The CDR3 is CASSFGRVGGTDTQYF. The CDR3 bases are TGTGCCAGCAGCTTCGGGAGGGTAGGTGGGACAGATACGCAGTATTTT.

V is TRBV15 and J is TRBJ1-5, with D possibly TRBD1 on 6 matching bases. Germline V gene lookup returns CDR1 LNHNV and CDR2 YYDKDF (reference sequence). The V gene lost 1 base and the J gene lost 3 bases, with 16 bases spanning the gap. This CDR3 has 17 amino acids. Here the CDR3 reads CATSRGRQALVNQPQHF. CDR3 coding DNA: TGTGCCACCAGCAGAGGGAGACAGGCCCTAGTCAATCAGCCCCAGCATTTT.

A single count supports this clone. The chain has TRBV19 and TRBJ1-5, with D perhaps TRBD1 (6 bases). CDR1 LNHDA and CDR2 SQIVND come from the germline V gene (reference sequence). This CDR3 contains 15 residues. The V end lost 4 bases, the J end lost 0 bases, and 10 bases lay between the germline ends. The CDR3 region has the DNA TGTGCCAGTAGTAGGACAGTTTATAGCAATCAGCCCCAGCATTTT. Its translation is CASSRTVYSNQPQHF. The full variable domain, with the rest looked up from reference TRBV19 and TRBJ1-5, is DGGITQSPKYLFRKEGQNVTLSCEQNLNHDAMYWYRQDPGQGLRLIYYSQIVNDFQKGDIAEGYSVSREKKESFPLTVTSAQKNPTAFYLCASSRTVYSNQPQHFGDGTRLSIL.

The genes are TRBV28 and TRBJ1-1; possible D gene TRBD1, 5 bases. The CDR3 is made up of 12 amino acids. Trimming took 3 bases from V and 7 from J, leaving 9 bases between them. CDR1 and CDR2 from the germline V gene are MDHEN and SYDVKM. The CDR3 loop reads CASSFPGREAFF. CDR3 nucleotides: TGTGCCAGCAGTTTTCCGGGGCGTGAAGCTTTCTTT.

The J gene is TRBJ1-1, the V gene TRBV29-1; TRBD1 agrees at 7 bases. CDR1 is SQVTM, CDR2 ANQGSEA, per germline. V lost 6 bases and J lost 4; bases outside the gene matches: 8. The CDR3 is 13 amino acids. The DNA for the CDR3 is TGCAGCGTAAACAGGGGTTGGAGCACTGAAGCTTTCTTT. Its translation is CSVNRGWSTEAFF. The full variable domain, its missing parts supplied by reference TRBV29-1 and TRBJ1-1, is SAVISQKPSRDICQRGTSLTIQCQVDSQVTMMFWYRQQPGQSLTLIATANQGSEATYESGFVIDKFPISRPNLTFSTLTVSNMSPEDSSIYLCSVNRGWSTEAFFGQGTRLTVV.

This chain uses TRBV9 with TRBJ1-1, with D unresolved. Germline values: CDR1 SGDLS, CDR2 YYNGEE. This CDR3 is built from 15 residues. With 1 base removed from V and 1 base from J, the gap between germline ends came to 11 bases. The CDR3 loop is CASSVRGSGNTEAFF. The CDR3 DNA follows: TGTGCCAGCAGCGTACGGGGTTCGGGGAACACTGAAGCTTTCTTT.

CDR3 sequence: CASSSPRSSGNTIYF. CDR3 bases: TGTGCCAGCAGCTCCCCCCGGAGCTCTGGAAACACCATATATTTT. This chain links TRBV7-6 with TRBJ1-3, with D unclear. This CDR3 contains 15 residues. CDR1 and CDR2 (germline): SGHVS, FNYEAQ. V lost 4 bases and J 0 bases, leaving 10 bases between the germline ends. Full variable domain (remainder filled in from reference TRBV7-6 and TRBJ1-3): GAGVSQSPRYKVTKRGQDVALRCDPISGHVSLYWYRQALGQGPEFLTYFNYEAQQDKSGLPNDRFSAERPEGSISTLTIQRTEQRDSAMYRCASSSPRSSGNTIYFGEGSWLTVV.

CDR3 nucleotide sequence: TGTGCCAGCAGTGATTACAGGGTCGGCCCCTACGAGCAGTACTTC. It encodes CASSDYRVGPYEQYF. The genes are TRBV6-1 and TRBJ2-7, with D possibly matching TRBD1 (6 bases). Germline CDR1 MNHNS, CDR2 SASEGT. The CDR3 contains 15 residues. V lost 3 bases and J lost 2, with 14 bases in between.

The CDR3 region is CASSSLAGGREQFF. In DNA, the CDR3 is TGTGCCAGCAGCTCTCTAGCGGGGGGACGAGAGCAGTTCTTC. The gene calls are TRBV11-2 and TRBJ2-1; 11 bases map to TRBD2. Unmatched junction bases numbered 6, after V lost 4 bases and J lost 10 bases. CDR1 is SGHAT, CDR2 FQNNGV, per germline. This CDR3 has 14 residues.

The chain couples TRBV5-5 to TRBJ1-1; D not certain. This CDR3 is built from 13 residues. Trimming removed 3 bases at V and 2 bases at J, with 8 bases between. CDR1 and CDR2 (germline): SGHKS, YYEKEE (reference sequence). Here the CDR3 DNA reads TGTGCCAGCAGCTGGTCGGCCAACACTGAAGCTTTCTTT. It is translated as CASSWSANTEAFF.

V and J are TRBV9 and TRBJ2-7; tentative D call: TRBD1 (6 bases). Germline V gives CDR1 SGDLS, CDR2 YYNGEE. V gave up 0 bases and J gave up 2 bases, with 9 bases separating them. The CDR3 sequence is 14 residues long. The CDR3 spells CASSVGTATYEQYF. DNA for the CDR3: TGTGCCAGCAGCGTAGGGACAGCGACCTACGAGCAGTACTTC. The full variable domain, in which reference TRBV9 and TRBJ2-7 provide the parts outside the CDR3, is DSGVTQTPKHLITATGQRVTLRCSPRSGDLSVYWYQQSLDQGLQFLIQYYNGEERAKGNILERFSAQQFPDLHSELNLSSLELGDSALYFCASSVGTATYEQYFGPGTRLTVT.

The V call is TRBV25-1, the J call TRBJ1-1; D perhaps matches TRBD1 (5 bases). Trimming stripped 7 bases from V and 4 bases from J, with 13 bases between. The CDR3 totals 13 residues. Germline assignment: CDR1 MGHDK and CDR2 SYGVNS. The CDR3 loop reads CASIPSRATEAFF. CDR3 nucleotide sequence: TGTGCCAGCATCCCAAGCAGGGCCACTGAAGCTTTCTTT.

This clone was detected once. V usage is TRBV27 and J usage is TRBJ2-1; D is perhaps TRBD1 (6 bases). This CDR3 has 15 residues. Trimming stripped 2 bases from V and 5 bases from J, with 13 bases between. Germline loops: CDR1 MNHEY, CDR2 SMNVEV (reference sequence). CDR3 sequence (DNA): TGTGCCAGCAGTTTAGGGGGCGCCCACCACAATGAGCAGTTCTTC. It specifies CASSLGGAHHNEQFF.

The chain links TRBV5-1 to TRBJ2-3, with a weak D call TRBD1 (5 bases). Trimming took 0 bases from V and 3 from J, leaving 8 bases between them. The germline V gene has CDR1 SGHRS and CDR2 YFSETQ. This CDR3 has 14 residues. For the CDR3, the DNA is TGCGCCAGCAGCTTGGTAGGGGCGACAGATACGCAGTATTTT. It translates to CASSLVGATDTQYF. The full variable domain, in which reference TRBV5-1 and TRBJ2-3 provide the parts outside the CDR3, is KAGVTQTPRYLIKTRGQQVTLSCSPISGHRSVSWYQQTPGQGLQFLFEYFSETQRNKGNFPGRFSGRQFSNSRSEMNVSTLELGDSALYLCASSLVGATDTQYFGPGTRLTVL.

CDR3 protein: CASSRAQREETQYF. CDR3 nucleotide sequence: TGCGCCAGCAGCCGGGCCCAGCGGGAAGAGACCCAGTACTTC. The J gene is TRBJ2-5, the V gene TRBV5-1; maybe TRBD2 (6 bases). The CDR3 contains 14 residues. Germline loops: CDR1 SGHRS, CDR2 YFSETQ. V lost 4 bases, J lost 3 bases, and 13 bases lay in between. The whole variable domain, remainder taken from reference TRBV5-1 and TRBJ2-5, is KAGVTQTPRYLIKTRGQQVTLSCSPISGHRSVSWYQQTPGQGLQFLFEYFSETQRNKGNFPGRFSGRQFSNSRSEMNVSTLELGDSALYLCASSRAQREETQYFGPGTRLLVL.

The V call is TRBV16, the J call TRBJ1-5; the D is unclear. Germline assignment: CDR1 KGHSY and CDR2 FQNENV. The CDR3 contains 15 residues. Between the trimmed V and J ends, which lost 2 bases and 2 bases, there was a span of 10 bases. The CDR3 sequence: CASSQEGLGNQPQHF. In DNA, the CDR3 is TGTGCCAGCAGCCAAGAAGGGCTGGGCAATCAGCCCCAGCATTTT.

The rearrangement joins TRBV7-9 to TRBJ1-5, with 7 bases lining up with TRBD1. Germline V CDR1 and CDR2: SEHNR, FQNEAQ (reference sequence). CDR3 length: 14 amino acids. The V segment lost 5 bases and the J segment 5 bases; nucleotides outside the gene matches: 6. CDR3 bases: TGTGCCAGCAGCCCAAGGGACAGCCATCAGCCCCAGCATTTT. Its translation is CASSPRDSHQPQHF.

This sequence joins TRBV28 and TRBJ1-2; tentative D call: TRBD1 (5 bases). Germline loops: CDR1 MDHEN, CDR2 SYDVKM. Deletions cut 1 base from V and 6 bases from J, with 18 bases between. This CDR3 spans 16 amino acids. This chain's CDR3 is CASSLFRPTASNGYTF. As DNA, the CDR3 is TGTGCCAGCAGTTTATTTCGCCCGACAGCCTCAAATGGCTACACCTTC.

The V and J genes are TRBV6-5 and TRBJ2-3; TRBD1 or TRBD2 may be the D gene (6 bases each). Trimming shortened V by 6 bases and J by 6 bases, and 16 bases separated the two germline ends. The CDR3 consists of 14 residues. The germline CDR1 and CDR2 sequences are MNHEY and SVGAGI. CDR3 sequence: CASRGGRRGDTQYF. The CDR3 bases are TGTGCCAGCAGAGGGGGGCGACGCGGCGATACGCAGTATTTT.

The CDR3 sequence is CSVAGTSGRIGYNEQFF. In DNA, the CDR3 is TGCAGCGTTGCCGGGACTAGCGGGAGAATCGGCTACAATGAGCAGTTCTTC. The chain carries TRBV29-1 and TRBJ2-1; 14 nucleotides match TRBD2. The V and J ends lost 4 bases and 3 bases, in that order; junction bases with no gene match: 8. The germline CDR1 and CDR2 sequences are SQVTM and ANQGSEA. This CDR3 is built from 17 residues.